The clone carrying this T cell receptor (beta chain) was counted only a few times. The antigen remains unidentified. The data stem from a study of T cells after yellow fever vaccination. General observations from the study: Clones that expanded after primary vaccination mostly reappeared after the booster (96% CD4, 88% CD8).

The CDR3 runs to 13 residues. Trimming took 4 bases from V and 5 from J, leaving 11 bases between them. Germline lookup yields CDR1 KGHSH and CDR2 LQKENI. Template switching by 5'RACE produced TCR cDNA, adding a universal primer site and UMIs. TCRdb independently ran MiXCR on the 5' RACE reads; one entry per CDR3 protein. The sample has approximately 610,000 distinct CDR3 sequences, roughly a sixth seen once. The TCR originated in a man aged 18 to 35 who received the YFV17D yellow fever vaccine. This chain joins TRBV18 and TRBJ1-1, with unresolved D. Sequencing used PBMCs, obtained less than 6 days after the first yellow fever vaccination. The CDR3 DNA follows: TGTGCCAGCTCACGAGTCGAGAGGACTGAAGCTTTCTTT. Translating it yields CASSRVERTEAFF.